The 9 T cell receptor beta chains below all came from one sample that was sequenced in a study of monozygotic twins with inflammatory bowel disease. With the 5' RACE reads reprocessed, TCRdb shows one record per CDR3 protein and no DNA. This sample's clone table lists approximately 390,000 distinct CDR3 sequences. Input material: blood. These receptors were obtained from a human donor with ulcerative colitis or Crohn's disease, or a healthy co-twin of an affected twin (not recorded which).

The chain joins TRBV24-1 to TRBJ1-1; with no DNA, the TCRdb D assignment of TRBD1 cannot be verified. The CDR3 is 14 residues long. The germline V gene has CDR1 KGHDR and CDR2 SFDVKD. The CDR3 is CATSDPGRGTEAFF.

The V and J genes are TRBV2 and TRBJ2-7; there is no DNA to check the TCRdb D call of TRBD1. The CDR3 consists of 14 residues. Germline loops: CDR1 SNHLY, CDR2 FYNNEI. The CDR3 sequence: CASRPPTVPYEQYF.

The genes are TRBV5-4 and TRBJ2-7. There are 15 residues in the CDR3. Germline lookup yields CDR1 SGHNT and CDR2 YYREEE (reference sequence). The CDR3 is CASSLTQGQWYEQYF.

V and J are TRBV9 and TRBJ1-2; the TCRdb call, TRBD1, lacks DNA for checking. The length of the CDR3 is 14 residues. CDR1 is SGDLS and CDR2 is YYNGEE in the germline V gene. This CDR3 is CASSARTGLQGYTF.

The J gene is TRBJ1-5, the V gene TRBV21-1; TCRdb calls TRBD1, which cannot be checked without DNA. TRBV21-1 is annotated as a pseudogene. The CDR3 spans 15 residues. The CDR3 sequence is CASSKGTGEAQPQHF.

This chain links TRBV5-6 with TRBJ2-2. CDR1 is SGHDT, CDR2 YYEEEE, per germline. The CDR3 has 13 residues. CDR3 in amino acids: CASKRLPTGELFF.

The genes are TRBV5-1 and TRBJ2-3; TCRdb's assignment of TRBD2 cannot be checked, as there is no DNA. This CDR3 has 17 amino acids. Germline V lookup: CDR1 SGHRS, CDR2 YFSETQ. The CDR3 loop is CASSLGLLRARTDTQYF.

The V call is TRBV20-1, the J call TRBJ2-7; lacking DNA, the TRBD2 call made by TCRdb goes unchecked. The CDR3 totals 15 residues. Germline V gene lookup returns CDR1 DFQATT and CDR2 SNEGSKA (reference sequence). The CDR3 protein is CIPLRPGLAGNEQYF.

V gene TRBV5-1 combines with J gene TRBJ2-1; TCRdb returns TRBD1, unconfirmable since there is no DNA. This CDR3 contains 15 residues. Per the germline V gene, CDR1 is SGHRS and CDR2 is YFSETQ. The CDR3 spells CASSPGTISYNEQFF.